This T cell receptor beta chain emerged from a study of blood T cell repertoires in COVID-19. Background on the study: Sample material is recorded as cDNA or gDNA derived from T cells, B-cell-depleted T cells, or PBMCs.

Germline-derived CDR1 and CDR2 are MNHEY and SVGAGI. Germline trimming cut 2 bases from V and 13 bases from J; bases unmatched to any gene: 6. The CDR3 loop spans 13 amino acids. In the original processing: Using reference gene primer amplification, nucleated cell counts were estimated. The method was immunoSEQ multiplex PCR; TCRdb's version includes in-frame clones alone and lacks a portion of them. For V, J and clone size, that table is used; D and trimming come from the DNA. Of approximately 220,000 clones in the sample, approximately 84% were seen once. The TCR sequence derives from a woman aged 60-75 years with acute or convalescent COVID-19. The sample was peripheral blood. The chain uses TRBV6-5 and TRBJ1-4; 8 bases align to TRBD1. The CDR3 reads CASSYAGQGLLFF. The DNA of the CDR3 is TGTGCCAGCAGTTACGCCGGACAGGGTTTACTGTTTTTT.